This T cell receptor (beta chain) stems from a study of T-cell reconstitution after alpha-beta-depleted transplantation in children. Study results and limitations: T-cell numbers and diversity one year post-transplant derived largely from freshly generated T cells. Two months or so post-transplant, alpha-beta T cells reportedly derived from several hundred expanded graft clones. Surviving recipient T cells and thymic progenitors accounted for the high day-60 TCRbeta diversity observed in some patients.

A library of TCRbeta sequences, prepared with unique molecular identifiers, was generated. TCRdb ran MiXCR on the PCR reads and lists one entry per CDR3 protein. The sample shows roughly 310,000 distinct CDR3 sequences, roughly 21% of them seen only once. V shed 1 base and J shed 2 bases, with 6 bases lying between them. There are 14 residues in the CDR3. Germline values: CDR1 SGHNT, CDR2 YENEEA. This clonotype was picked up one time. Antigen unknown. The chain combines TRBV11-3 with TRBJ2-1; D unresolved. The sample here was PBMCs, mostly from graft donor cells, taken 180 days after TCRalphabeta/CD19-depleted stem cell transplant. The sequence was obtained from a male patient between 10 and 17 years old who had a stem cell transplant for acute lymphoblastic leukemia, so the T cells may come from the graft donor. The CDR3 sequence is CASSLGPPYNEQFF. In nucleotides, the CDR3 is TGTGCCAGCAGCTTAGGGCCCCCCTACAATGAGCAGTTCTTC.